The present entry profiles one T cell receptor (beta chain) with its context. Its cognate antigen has yet to be identified. No base-level quality is on record; no much larger clone is a single base apart. This specimen belongs to a study of T cell repertoires in cytomegalovirus infection (dated by TCRdb to between 2018 and 2021). In the study overall: Peptide stimulations targeted recently identified HLA-C-restricted CMV epitopes, whose presentation resists viral immunomodulation, together with well-studied HLA-B-restricted epitopes. Because public TCR beta signatures pointed to carriage of CMV infection together with the matching HLA type, the HLA type of each donor mattered for the analysis.

The intended sense of this specimen's treatment or condition label: in vitro stimulation with specific CMV peptide epitopes to enrich CMV-specific T cells. Trimming takes 5 bases off V and 4 bases off J; junction bases not matched to a gene: 15. From the cysteine up to the phenylalanine, the CDR3 has a length of 19 residues. Only the CDR3 DNA is retained, 57 bases long and in frame from the first base. CDR1 SGHAT and CDR2 FQNNGV were looked up in the germline V gene. Instrument on record: Illumina HiSeq 1500. Using fastp at Q25 and MiXCR, TCRdb reprocessed the public reads and kept productive beta chains. All rows with the same CDR3 protein become a single entry with the most common DNA and genes. The sample table contains under 850,000 distinct CDR3 sequences; only one count was recorded for roughly 33% of them. 15% to 20% of the sample rests with the top ten. The study at large found these results: In both this cohort and an independent approximately 350-donor cohort, the cumulative frequency of public TCR beta family members distinguished carriers of CMV infection plus the relevant HLA type. In the ex vivo response, HLA-C-restricted CMV-specific TCR beta clonotypes were dominant, and in two of eight donors the single most frequent clonotype came from this HLA-C-restricted group.

The sequence is built from TRBV11-2 and TRBJ2-2; TRBD2 fits 11 bases in the junction. The specimen comprised cultured PBMCs, sampled from culture after CMV antigen stimulation. The source is a human donor in good health (CMV status not recorded). Some clones in this sample may be carry-over from other donors' samples. DNA sequence: TGTGCCAGCAGCGGCCAGCGGGCTAGCGGGAGGACTCTCACCGGGGAGCTGTTTTTT. The encoded protein is CASSGQRASGRTLTGELFF.